Listed below are T cell receptor beta chains from one sample, sequenced in a study of OX40 agonist ivuxolimab in advanced cancers. Only in-frame clones appear in the TCRdb table, and some are missing; sequencing was by immunoSEQ multiplex PCR. The sample yields 95,000 to 100,000 clones, roughly 80% seen once. Material: CD4+ or CD8+ T cells sorted from blood, obtained in a trial of the OX40 agonist ivuxolimab. The receptors were sampled from an adult with an advanced solid tumor such as melanoma, head and neck, liver or kidney cancer. Each CDR3 is given with its conserved first and last residue. The D gene is left open where the match is weak. A clone size is listed for some rows: how often the clone was seen (once, few, many), or a class if it is expanded.

d_call j_call clone_size v_call cdr3_nt cdr3_aa
. TRBJ2-5 . TRBV12-2 TGTGCAAGTCGTGACCTGGTTAGGATCATCGTCGACGAGACCCAGTACTTC CASRDLVRIIVDETQYF
TRBD2 TRBJ2-2 . TRBV30 TGTGCCTGGAGTCCCCCGCCGACTAGCGGGAGGCACCCCGGGGAGCTGTTTTTT CAWSPPPTSGRHPGELFF
TRBD2 TRBJ2-2 . TRBV7-2 TGTGCCAGCAGCTTAGTGGGACTAGCCCTCAGGGCCGGGGAGCTGTTTTTT CASSLVGLALRAGELFF
. TRBJ1-6 . TRBV6-1 TGTGCCAGCAGTGAATGGGCAGGGCGATCACCCCTCCACTTT CASSEWAGRSPLHF
. TRBJ1-1 . TRBV7-9 TGTGCCAGCAGCTTTAATGACAGGCACATTGTATGGGGAGCTTTCTTT CASSFNDRHIVWGAFF
. TRBJ2-1 . TRBV11-3 TGTGCCAGCAGCTGGGGGCGGGTGGAGGATGAGCAGTTCTTC CASSWGRVEDEQFF
TRBD1 TRBJ2-7 few TRBV27 TGTGCCAGCAGTTTATTAGGGACAGGGGGTAGTTCTGGTCCCGAGCAGTACTTC CASSLLGTGGSSGPEQYF
. TRBJ1-2 . TRBV11-2 TGTGCCAGCACCCGATCCGGGACACCCTATGGCTACACCTTC CASTRSGTPYGYTF
. TRBJ2-3 . TRBV9 TGTGCCAGCAGCGTAGATCGGTCGAGAGATACGCAGTATTTT CASSVDRSRDTQYF
TRBD2 TRBJ2-1 . TRBV12-5 TGTGCTAGTGCTGTAGCGGGGGGGCTATACAATGAGCAGTTCTTC CASAVAGGLYNEQFF
. TRBJ2-2 . TRBV10-1 TGCGCCAGCAGTGAGTCGGACGCCAGGTTCACCGGGGAGCTGTTTTTT CASSESDARFTGELFF
. TRBJ1-1 . TRBV7-2 TGTGCCAGCAGCTTACAGGGGACTTCAACCACTGAAGCTTTCTTT CASSLQGTSTTEAFF
. TRBJ2-3 . TRBV6-4 TGTGCCAGCAGCCCCTTATCCGGGGCTAGCACAGATACGCAGTATTTT CASSPLSGASTDTQYF
TRBD1 TRBJ1-1 . TRBV19 TGTGCCAGTAGTGTTACAGGGGCGCCGAACACTGAAGCTTTCTTT CASSVTGAPNTEAFF
TRBD2 TRBJ2-1 once TRBV19 TGTGCCAGTAGTATCCCCAGGACTAGAACTGAGCAGTTCTTC CASSIPRTRTEQFF
. TRBJ2-1 . TRBV7-8 TGTGCCAGCAGCGGCCCTCGGGGCTCCTACAATGAGCAGTTCTTC CASSGPRGSYNEQFF
TRBD1 TRBJ1-2 . TRBV9 TGTGCCAGCAGCGTAGTTGACAGGGTCGGGCGCTACACCTTC CASSVVDRVGRYTF
. TRBJ2-7 . TRBV28 TGTGCCAGCAGTTTGTCTCAGGGTGAGCAGTACTTC CASSLSQGEQYF
. TRBJ1-1 . TRBV5-1 TGCGCCAGCAGCCGGGGTTTGGTCACTGAAGCTTTCTTT CASSRGLVTEAFF
TRBD1 TRBJ2-7 . TRBV4-2 TGTGCCAGCAGCCATTCCGTTGACCGGACAGGGGATTGGTACGAGCAGTACTTC CASSHSVDRTGDWYEQYF
. TRBJ2-2 . TRBV4-3 TGCGCCAGCAGCCGAGACAAGGACACCGGGGAGCTGTTTTTT CASSRDKDTGELFF
. TRBJ1-5 . TRBV6-6 TGTGCCAGCAGGGACGGAGAATATAGCAATCAGCCCCAGCATTTT CASRDGEYSNQPQHF
. TRBJ2-5 . TRBV25-1 TGTGCCAGCAGTCCAGTAACGAGAAGAACCCAGTACTTC CASSPVTRRTQYF
. TRBJ2-1 . TRBV6-5 TGTGCCAGCAGTTACATCAGTAACAATGAGCAGTTCTTC CASSYISNNEQFF
. TRBJ2-5 once TRBV15 TGTGCCACCAGCATTATCGGAGCGGCCCTCCGGGAGACCCAGTACTTC CATSIIGAALRETQYF
TRBD2 TRBJ2-2 . TRBV5-1 TGCGCCAGCAGCGCGGGACTAACGAACACCGGGGAGCTGTTTTTT CASSAGLTNTGELFF
. TRBJ2-1 . TRBV4-3 TGCGCCAGCAGCCAAGATGTGCGGGGCAGCTCCTACAATGAGCAGTTCTTC CASSQDVRGSSYNEQFF
. TRBJ1-5 . TRBV4-3 TGCGCCAGCAGCCAACAGAGCAATCAGCCCCAGCATTTT CASSQQSNQPQHF
. TRBJ2-3 . TRBV2 TGTGCCAGCAACCGGGACAGCACAGATACGCAGTATTTT CASNRDSTDTQYF
. TRBJ1-5 . TRBV5-1 TGCGCCAGCAGCTTGGAAGGGCTCCATCAGCCCCAGCATTTT CASSLEGLHQPQHF
TRBD1 TRBJ1-1 . TRBV19 TGTGCCAGTAGTATTGGGACCGGACAGGGGCGAGCTTTCTTT CASSIGTGQGRAFF
. TRBJ1-3 few TRBV28 TGTGCCAGCAGTTTCCGGTTCTCTGGAAACACCATATATTTT CASSFRFSGNTIYF
. TRBJ1-1 . TRBV7-6 TGTGCCAGCAGCCTATGGGAAAACACTGAAGCTTTCTTT CASSLWENTEAFF
. TRBJ2-7 . TRBV28 TGTGCCAGCAGTTTACCCCAGGGAGGTGGCGAGCAGTACTTC CASSLPQGGGEQYF
. TRBJ1-1 once TRBV2 TGTGCCAGCGACGAACAGTGGTACACTGAAGCTTTCTTT CASDEQWYTEAFF
. TRBJ1-1 once TRBV18 TGTGCCAGCTCCCGGGCAGGCAGCAACACTGAAGCTTTCTTT CASSRAGSNTEAFF
. TRBJ2-2 . TRBV7-2 TGTGCCAGCAGCTTAAGGGCTCCGACATCCTCCGGGGAGCTGTTTTTT CASSLRAPTSSGELFF
TRBD2 TRBJ2-7 . TRBV2 TGTGCCAGCAGTGAAGCTCCTCTAGCGGGAGTCTACGAGCAGTACTTC CASSEAPLAGVYEQYF
TRBD1 TRBJ2-5 . TRBV5-4 TGTGCCAGCAGCCTCGGACAGGGGGCGGGGACCCAGTACTTC CASSLGQGAGTQYF
. TRBJ1-3 . TRBV30 TGTGCCTGGGGACGGCTAGGGGATGGGAACACCATATATTTT CAWGRLGDGNTIYF
. TRBJ2-6 . TRBV7-9 TGTGCCAGCAGCCCGCATAGCTCTGGGGCCAACGTCCTGACTTTC CASSPHSSGANVLTF
. TRBJ1-2 . TRBV11-1 TGTGCCAGCAGCCCAGGGTTGGGCTATGGCTACACCTTC CASSPGLGYGYTF
TRBD1 TRBJ1-1 few TRBV19 TGTGCCAGTAGTTGGACAGGGCGAGAGGGTGAAGCTTTCTTT CASSWTGREGEAFF
. TRBJ2-3 . TRBV1 TGCACCAGCAGCCAAGTGGGAACTAGCAGACGCACAGATACGCAGTATTTT CTSSQVGTSRRTDTQYF
. TRBJ2-7 . TRBV11-3 TGTGCCAGCAGCTCAAGGGGTGTGGGCGAGCAGTACTTC CASSSRGVGEQYF
TRBD2 TRBJ2-3 . TRBV11-2 TGTGCCAGCAGCTTAGCGGGGGGGCAGGGCACAGATACGCAGTATTTT CASSLAGGQGTDTQYF
TRBD1 TRBJ1-6 . TRBV6-5 TGTGCCGCAGGGGGGGACTCCTATAATTCACCCCTCCACTTT CAAGGDSYNSPLHF
TRBD1 TRBJ1-5 once TRBV4-1 TGCGCCAGCAGCCAAATAACCGGGACAGGGAGGAATCAGCCCCAGCATTTT CASSQITGTGRNQPQHF
TRBD2 TRBJ2-1 . TRBV13 TGTGCCAGCAGCTTATGGGGGGGTACCTACAATGAGCAGTTCTTC CASSLWGGTYNEQFF
TRBD2 TRBJ2-2 . TRBV5-1 TGCGCCAGCAGCTTGTTCTCACTAGCGGGGGGCCCCGGGGAGCTGTTTTTT CASSLFSLAGGPGELFF
TRBD2 TRBJ2-3 . TRBV5-1 TGCGCCAGCAGCTTTTTGGCTAGCGGGAGCACAGATACGCAGTATTTT CASSFLASGSTDTQYF
TRBD2 TRBJ2-1 . TRBV6-4 TGTGCCAGCAGTGTAACTAGCGGGATGAGTGAGCAGTTCTTC CASSVTSGMSEQFF
TRBD1 TRBJ1-5 . TRBV30 TGTGCCTGGAACAGGGGCCCGAATCAGCCCCAGCATTTT CAWNRGPNQPQHF
TRBD1 TRBJ2-7 . TRBV25-1 TGTGCCAGCAGTGAATGGGGACAGGGAATCGACGAGCAGTACTTC CASSEWGQGIDEQYF
TRBD1 TRBJ2-3 . TRBV5-1 TGCGCCAGCAGCTTAGGGGGCTTACGGGAAATAGATACGCAGTATTTT CASSLGGLREIDTQYF
TRBD2 TRBJ2-1 . TRBV10-2 TGCGCCAGCACGACTAGCGGGGGATACCGTATTAGCTCCTACAATGAGCAGTTCTTC CASTTSGGYRISSYNEQFF
. TRBJ1-1 . TRBV19 TGTGCCAGTAGTATAGGGGAGCCCGCGAACACTGAAGCTTTCTTT CASSIGEPANTEAFF